These 27 T cell receptor beta chains were all obtained from the same sample, sequenced in a study of graft-versus-host responses after intestinal transplantation. These receptors have no identified antigens. The protocol was immunoSEQ multiplex PCR, while the TCRdb copy is restricted to in-frame clones and leaves out a portion. The sample yields around 77,000 clones, approximately 94% seen once. This specimen was unstimulated CD8+ T cells sorted from spleen or lymph node cells, taken before intestinal transplant. The receptors were gathered from a human donor who received an intestinal transplant.

The genes are TRBV19 and TRBJ2-3, with 10 bases matching TRBD1. The CDR3 length is 16 residues. From germline, CDR1 is LNHDA and CDR2 SQIVND (reference sequence). The ends lost 4 bases at V and 2 bases at J; junction bases unmatched: 6. As DNA, the CDR3 is TGTGCCAGTAGTAATGAAGGGACAGGGGACACAGATACGCAGTATTTT. It is translated as CASSNEGTGDTDTQYF.

The chain is built from TRBV25-1 and TRBJ1-1, with 9 positions matching TRBD1. This CDR3 spans 14 amino acids. After removal of 6 bases from V and 3 bases from J, the junction contained 5 bases not matched to a gene. Germline V gives CDR1 MGHDK, CDR2 SYGVNS. The CDR3 here is CASSEDRGDTEAFF. CDR3 nucleotides: TGTGCCAGCAGCGAAGACAGGGGGGACACTGAAGCTTTCTTT.

This sequence joins TRBV18 and TRBJ2-3; D not resolved. Germline assignment: CDR1 KGHSH and CDR2 LQKENI. V was clipped by 2 bases and J by 0 bases, with 3 bases between them. The CDR3 contains 13 residues. CDR3 loop: CASSPISTDTQYF. DNA of the CDR3: TGTGCCAGCTCACCAATTAGCACAGATACGCAGTATTTT.

The chain is built from TRBV5-6 and TRBJ1-3; D gene uncertain. The CDR3 is made up of 17 amino acids. The germline V and J ends were trimmed by 2 bases and 0 bases, with 15 bases remaining between them. The germline V gene has CDR1 SGHDT and CDR2 YYEEEE. The CDR3: CASSFLLELASGNTIYF. In nucleotides, the CDR3 is TGTGCCAGCAGCTTTTTGCTCGAACTCGCCTCTGGAAACACCATATATTTT.

This chain joins TRBV4-1 and TRBJ1-2, with D perhaps matching TRBD1 (6 bases). The CDR3 totals 14 residues. Germline V gives CDR1 MGHRA, CDR2 YSYEKL. Trimming cost V 10 bases and J 0 bases, with 15 bases left between them. The DNA of the CDR3 is TGCGCCACCGGACCGGGACAAACTAACTATGGCTACACCTTC. Translation gives CATGPGQTNYGYTF.

This chain links TRBV5-6 with TRBJ2-7; TRBD1 matches at 10 bases. The CDR3 extends over 18 amino acids. Germline CDR1 SGHDT, CDR2 YYEEEE. After removal of 1 base from V and 3 bases from J, the junction contained 13 bases not matched to a gene. In DNA form, the CDR3 reads TGTGCCAGCAGCTTGTCAGGGACAGGGGACACTTGGAGCTACGAGCAGTACTTC. Its protein product is CASSLSGTGDTWSYEQYF.

In its sample, this clone was seen once. The genes are TRBV2 and TRBJ2-5; 10 bases fit TRBD2. V lost 6 bases, J lost 5 bases, and 12 bases stayed unmatched. Germline CDR1 SNHLY, CDR2 FYNNEI. CDR3 length: 16 amino acids. The CDR3 region is CASSAAPGTSEETQYF. The CDR3 DNA sequence: TGTGCCAGCAGCGCAGCACCGGGGACTAGCGAGGAGACCCAGTACTTC.

The rearrangement links TRBV25-1 to TRBJ1-4; 8 nucleotides match TRBD1. The CDR3 loop spans 17 amino acids. V lost 1 base to trimming and J lost 1 base; unmatched junction nucleotides: 5. CDR1 is MGHDK and CDR2 is SYGVNS in the germline V gene. The CDR3 sequence: CASSEFTGGLTNEKLFF. CDR3 in DNA: TGTGCCAGCAGTGAATTTACAGGGGGGCTAACTAATGAAAAACTGTTTTTT.

Here the CDR3 DNA reads TGCAGCGTGGAGACGAGGGAGGGTACTGGAGCCTACTACGAGCAGTACTTC. It specifies CSVETREGTGAYYEQYF. The chain combines TRBV29-1 with TRBJ2-7, with 7 bases fitting TRBD2. In germline, CDR1 is SQVTM, CDR2 ANQGSEA. The CDR3 covers 17 residues. The junction had 20 bases not matched to a gene; V was cut back by 6 bases and J by 3 bases.

The gene calls are TRBV19 and TRBJ2-5; 8 bases are a match to TRBD1. Germline lookup yields CDR1 LNHDA and CDR2 SQIVND (reference sequence). This CDR3 has 14 amino acids. V lost 3 bases to trimming and J lost 2 bases; unmatched junction nucleotides: 2. Here the CDR3 DNA reads TGTGCCAGTAGTATCGACAGGGGACAAGAGACCCAGTACTTC. Its translation is CASSIDRGQETQYF.

The rearrangement uses TRBV6-1 and TRBJ2-1; 10 bases agree with TRBD2. The V and J ends lost 2 bases and 4 bases, in that order; junction bases with no gene match: 5. Germline V gene data show CDR1 as MNHNS and CDR2 as SASEGT. This CDR3 is built from 16 residues. CDR3 protein: CASSEMGLAPYNEQFF. In nucleotides, the CDR3 is TGTGCCAGCAGTGAAATGGGACTAGCGCCTTACAATGAGCAGTTCTTC.

The chain has TRBV28 and TRBJ2-7, with D perhaps TRBD1 (5 bases). Germline-derived CDR1 and CDR2 are MDHEN and SYDVKM. V was pared by 3 bases and J by 0 bases, with 12 bases between. This CDR3 has 15 residues. The CDR3 here is CASSLVTGGSYEQYF. The CDR3 bases are TGTGCCAGCAGTTTGGTTACAGGCGGCTCCTACGAGCAGTACTTC. The complete variable domain, with remaining parts taken from reference TRBV28 and TRBJ2-7, reads DVKVTQSSRYLVKRTGEKVFLECVQDMDHENMFWYRQDPGLGLRLIYFSYDVKMKEKGDIPEGYSVSREKKERFSLILESASTNQTSMYLCASSLVTGGSYEQYFGPGTRLTVT.

The chain recombines TRBV28 with TRBJ2-7; TRBD2 matches at 16 bases. Germline lookup yields CDR1 MDHEN and CDR2 SYDVKM. Trimming cost V 4 bases and J 0 bases; bases outside gene matches: 9. This CDR3 is built from 19 residues. CDR3 nucleotides: TGTGCCAGCAGTTATGTCCCCGGGACTAGCGGGAGGGACTCCTACGAGCAGTACTTC. Protein product: CASSYVPGTSGRDSYEQYF.

This clone was seen only once. This chain uses TRBV11-1 with TRBJ2-7; D assignment may be TRBD1 or TRBD2 (5 bases each). Germline assignment: CDR1 SGHAT and CDR2 FQDESV (reference sequence). Trimming stripped 3 bases from V and 2 bases from J, with 11 bases between. The CDR3 runs 14 residues. This chain's CDR3 is CASSLGQEAYEQYF. The CDR3 coding sequence is TGTGCCAGCAGCTTGGGGCAGGAGGCCTACGAGCAGTACTTC.

The rearrangement joins TRBV15 to TRBJ2-7, with D possibly being TRBD2 (7 bases). CDR1 is LNHNV and CDR2 is YYDKDF in the germline V gene (reference sequence). The V gene lost 3 bases and the J gene lost 0 bases, with 18 bases spanning the gap. CDR3 length equals 17 residues. The chain's CDR3 is CATSSRGGAHLSYEQYF. CDR3 nucleotides: TGTGCCACCAGCAGCCGTGGGGGGGCCCACCTCTCCTACGAGCAGTACTTC. The full variable domain, rest sourced from reference TRBV15 and TRBJ2-7, is DAMVIQNPRYQVTQFGKPVTLSCSQTLNHNVMYWYQQKSSQAPKLLFHYYDKDFNNEADTPDNFQSRRPNTSFCFLDIRSPGLGDTAMYLCATSSRGGAHLSYEQYFGPGTRLTVT.

The chain links TRBV5-6 to TRBJ2-3; D might be TRBD1 (5 bases). The CDR3 length is 15 residues. Germline V gene lookup returns CDR1 SGHDT and CDR2 YYEEEE. V lost 4 bases to trimming and J lost 2 bases, with 14 bases between them. CDR3 in DNA: TGTGCCAGCAGCCCGCCTAACAGGTACACAGATACGCAGTATTTT. Its protein is CASSPPNRYTDTQYF.

The CDR3 loop reads CASSGGQGHSYEQYF. The CDR3, as DNA: TGTGCCAGCAGCGGGGGACAGGGCCATTCCTACGAGCAGTACTTC. The chain couples TRBV7-6 to TRBJ2-7; 9 bases are shared with TRBD1. The CDR3 loop spans 15 amino acids. Trimming cost V 5 bases and J 1 base; bases outside gene matches: 6. Germline lookup yields CDR1 SGHVS and CDR2 FNYEAQ.

Only one count was recorded for this clone. The gene calls are TRBV7-6 and TRBJ2-1; the D call may be TRBD1 or TRBD2 (5 bases each). The CDR3 has 16 residues. V lost 3 bases and J 1 base, leaving 13 bases between the germline ends. From germline, CDR1 is SGHVS and CDR2 FNYEAQ. The CDR3 loop is CASSFERDGSYNEQFF. The CDR3 nucleotides are TGTGCCAGCAGCTTTGAACGGGACGGATCCTACAATGAGCAGTTCTTC.

In this sample, this clone turned up a few times. The sample holds other DNA sequences that translate to the same CDR3. V is TRBV7-9 and J is TRBJ2-7; D not certain. V lost 1 base, J lost 6 bases, and 4 bases lay in between. The CDR3 consists of 11 residues. Germline lookup yields CDR1 SEHNR and CDR2 FQNEAQ (reference sequence). CDR3 sequence reads: CASSLVGEQYF. CDR3 DNA sequence: TGTGCCAGCAGCTTAGTGGGCGAGCAGTACTTC.

V usage is TRBV6-5 and J usage is TRBJ2-1, with a possible D match to TRBD2 (5 bases). CDR1 is MNHEY, CDR2 SVGAGI, per germline. V dropped 5 bases and J dropped 5 bases, with 7 bases sitting between them. CDR3 size: 12 residues. CDR3 in amino acids: CASSHGDNEQFF. DNA for the CDR3: TGTGCCAGCAGTCACGGGGACAATGAGCAGTTCTTC.

CDR3 residues: CSALAGAINEQFF. The CDR3 coding sequence is TGCAGCGCCCTAGCGGGAGCCATCAATGAGCAGTTCTTC. This chain links TRBV29-1 with TRBJ2-1; TRBD2 matches at 10 bases. Trimming cost V 7 bases and J 6 bases; bases outside gene matches: 6. The CDR3 totals 13 residues. Looked up from germline, CDR1 is SQVTM and CDR2 is ANQGSEA.

This chain uses TRBV5-3 with TRBJ1-1, with no clear D. TRBV5-3 qualifies as an ORF whose function is uncertain. Between the trimmed V and J ends, which lost 0 bases and 3 bases, there was a span of 15 bases. This CDR3 has 16 residues. CDR3: CARSLVRGESDTEAFF. The CDR3 coding sequence is TGTGCCAGAAGCTTGGTCCGCGGGGAGTCGGACACTGAAGCTTTCTTT.

The table lists this clone with a count of one. The chain employs TRBV5-3 and TRBJ1-2; 7 bases match TRBD1. TRBV5-3 is an open reading frame whose function is uncertain. The CDR3 runs to 18 residues. Trimming at V came to 3 bases and at J to 4 bases, leaving 18 bases not matched to a gene. The CDR3, as DNA: TGTGCCAGAAGCTGGGGGCGACAGGGAATCCCGAACTGCTATGGCTACACCTTC. Its translation is CARSWGRQGIPNCYGYTF.

The chain combines TRBV11-3 with TRBJ2-7, with D unresolved. V was shortened by 7 bases and J by 4 bases, with 11 bases between the two germline ends. CDR3 length: 12 amino acids. CDR1 is SGHNT, CDR2 YENEEA, per germline. The CDR3, as DNA: TGTGCCAGCATCTTTCCTGGATACGAGCAGTACTTC. Protein sequence: CASIFPGYEQYF. The variable domain in full, with the rest retrieved from reference TRBV11-3 and TRBJ2-7, is EAGVVQSPRYKIIEKKQPVAFWCNPISGHNTLYWYLQNLGQGPELLIRYENEEAVDDSQLPKDRFSAERLKGVDSTLKIQPAELGDSAVYLCASIFPGYEQYFGPGTRLTVT.

Turning to this clone: This CDR3 is also generated by other DNA sequences in the sample. The chain recombines TRBV7-9 with TRBJ2-1; possibly TRBD1 for D (6 bases). V was clipped by 4 bases and J by 1 base, with 11 bases between them. Germline CDR1 and CDR2: SEHNR and FQNEAQ (reference sequence). This CDR3 is 15 amino acids long. The CDR3 coding sequence is TGTGCCAGCAGCTCACGTAGGGGGTCCTACAATGAGCAGTTCTTC. Translated: CASSSRRGSYNEQFF. The full variable domain, with the rest looked up from reference TRBV7-9 and TRBJ2-1, is DTGVSQNPRHKITKRGQNVTFRCDPISEHNRLYWYRQTLGQGPEFLTYFQNEAQLEKSRLLSDRFSAERPKGSFSTLEIQRTEQGDSAMYLCASSSRRGSYNEQFFGPGTRLTVL.

V usage is TRBV6-5 and J usage is TRBJ1-1, with D unclear. Trimming cost V 0 bases and J 8 bases, with 13 bases left between them. This CDR3 is built from 14 residues. Germline assignment: CDR1 MNHEY and CDR2 SVGAGI. The CDR3 spells CASSYSDEVAEAFF. Here the CDR3 DNA reads TGTGCCAGCAGTTACTCGGACGAGGTTGCAGAAGCTTTCTTT.

The chain recombines TRBV5-1 with TRBJ1-2; D gene ambiguous. Trimming removed 2 bases at V and 3 bases at J, with 14 bases between. This CDR3 has 15 residues. The V gene's germline CDR1 is SGHRS and CDR2 YFSETQ. Here the CDR3 reads CASSLVGSSDYGYTF. The CDR3 DNA follows: TGCGCCAGCAGCTTAGTCGGCAGTAGCGACTATGGCTACACCTTC.